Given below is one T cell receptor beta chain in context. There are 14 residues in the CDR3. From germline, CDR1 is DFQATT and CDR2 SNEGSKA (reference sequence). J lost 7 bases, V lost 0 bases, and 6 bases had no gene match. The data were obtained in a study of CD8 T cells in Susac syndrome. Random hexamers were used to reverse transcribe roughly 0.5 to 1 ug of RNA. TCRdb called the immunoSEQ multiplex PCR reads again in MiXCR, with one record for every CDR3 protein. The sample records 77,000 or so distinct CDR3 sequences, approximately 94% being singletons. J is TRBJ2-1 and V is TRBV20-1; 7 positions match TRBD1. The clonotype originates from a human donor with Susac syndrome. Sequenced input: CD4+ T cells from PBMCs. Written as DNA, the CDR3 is TGCAGTGCTAGAGATAATCGACAGGGTAATGAGCAGTTCTTC. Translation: CSARDNRQGNEQFF.